These 30 T cell receptor beta chains share one sample of origin, sequenced in a study of blood T cell repertoires in COVID-19. Produced via immunoSEQ multiplex PCR; TCRdb's table is partial and in-frame only. The sample has 15,000 to 20,000 clones, about 85% seen once. Material: peripheral blood. These receptors were obtained from a human donor in a cohort sampled during active COVID-19.

The V and J genes are TRBV29-1 and TRBJ2-5; a weak D match, TRBD2 (6 bases). With 4 bases removed from V and 4 bases from J, the gap between germline ends came to 25 bases. This CDR3 is 17 amino acids long. The germline V gene has CDR1 SQVTM and CDR2 ANQGSEA. The CDR3 region is CSVVVGSGWRAGETQYF. The DNA for the CDR3 is TGCAGCGTTGTAGTAGGGAGTGGCTGGAGGGCCGGAGAGACCCAGTACTTC. The full variable domain, its missing parts supplied by reference TRBV29-1 and TRBJ2-5, is SAVISQKPSRDICQRGTSLTIQCQVDSQVTMMFWYRQQPGQSLTLIATANQGSEATYESGFVIDKFPISRPNLTFSTLTVSNMSPEDSSIYLCSVVVGSGWRAGETQYFGPGTRLLVL.

The chain joins TRBV6-1 to TRBJ2-3; 8 bases are a match to TRBD2. Germline V gene data show CDR1 as MNHNS and CDR2 as SASEGT. The junction had 10 bases not matched to a gene; V was cut back by 2 bases and J by 3 bases. This CDR3 is 17 amino acids long. The CDR3 loop is CASSEITRGEITDTQYF. In DNA form, the CDR3 reads TGTGCCAGCAGTGAAATAACGCGGGGGGAAATAACAGATACGCAGTATTTT.

This rearrangement joins TRBV21-1 to TRBJ2-7; the tabulated D call, TRBD2, remains unverified against the DNA. TRBV21-1 is a recognized pseudogene. The CDR3 loop spans 11 amino acids. The CDR3 protein is CASSTPGEQYF. Here the CDR3 DNA reads TGTGCCAGCAGCACCCCGGGCGAGCAGTACTTC.

This chain links TRBV6-5 with TRBJ2-3; D not certain. In germline, CDR1 is MNHEY, CDR2 SVGAGI. The germline V and J ends were trimmed by 2 bases and 0 bases, with 6 bases remaining between them. The CDR3 runs to 14 residues. Here the CDR3 DNA reads TGTGCCAGCAGTTACCAAGCTAGCACAGATACGCAGTATTTT. It is translated as CASSYQASTDTQYF.

The chain links TRBV7-2 to TRBJ2-5; 7 bases match TRBD2. The CDR3 is 15 amino acids. Germline CDR1 is SGHTA and CDR2 is FQGNSA. The trim removed 6 bases at V and 4 bases at J, leaving 11 bases unmatched. For the CDR3, the DNA is TGTGCCAGCAGGCACCGACTTGCGGGGGTAGAGACCCAGTACTTC. Its translation is CASRHRLAGVETQYF.

The chain carries TRBV3-1 (or the pseudogene TRBV3-2) and TRBJ2-2; possible D gene TRBD1, 6 bases. CDR1 LGHDT and CDR2 YNNKEL come from the germline V gene (reference sequence). The CDR3 is 13 amino acids. V was pared by 6 bases and J by 7 bases, with 12 bases between. The CDR3 nucleotides read TGTGCCAGCAGTAGGACAGAGGGCGGGGAGCTGTTTTTT. Its protein product is CASSRTEGGELFF.

The chain is built from TRBV5-1 and TRBJ2-1, with D possibly TRBD1 on 7 matching bases. The CDR3 consists of 16 residues. Looked up from germline, CDR1 is SGHRS and CDR2 is YFSETQ. V lost 4 bases to trimming and J lost 4 bases, with 18 bases between them. The CDR3 protein is CASSPSRGATYNEQFF. The CDR3, as DNA: TGCGCCAGCAGCCCGTCCAGGGGGGCTACATACAATGAGCAGTTCTTC.

This clone was counted only a few times. CDR3: CASSLGGYETEAFF. In nucleotides, the CDR3 is TGTGCCAGCAGCTTGGGGGGGTACGAAACTGAAGCTTTCTTT. The V gene is TRBV7-9, the J gene TRBJ1-1; D might be TRBD1 (5 bases). Trimming cost V 3 bases and J 5 bases, with 13 bases left between them. The germline gives CDR1 SEHNR, CDR2 FQNEAQ (reference sequence). The CDR3 covers 14 residues.

The rearrangement links TRBV21-1 to TRBJ2-5; the D call in the table, TRBD2, was not verified against the DNA. TRBV21-1 constitutes a pseudogene. This CDR3 contains 9 residues. The CDR3 protein is CASRETQYF. In nucleotides, the CDR3 is TGTGCCAGCCGGGAGACCCAGTACTTC.

V is TRBV6-2 or TRBV6-3 and J is TRBJ1-5, with 7 bases lining up with TRBD1. Losses at the gene ends were 2 bases for V and 5 bases for J; bases not matched to a gene: 6. There are 15 residues in the CDR3. Germline-derived CDR1 and CDR2 are MNHEY and SVGEGT. For the CDR3, the DNA is TGTGCCAGCAGTTACGGGTTCCAGGGGGATCAGCCCCAGCATTTT. Translating it yields CASSYGFQGDQPQHF.

V gene TRBV6-6 combines with J gene TRBJ1-1, with D perhaps TRBD1 (5 bases). Germline V gene sequence: CDR1 MNHNY, CDR2 SVGAGI (reference sequence). CDR3 length: 14 residues. V lost 0 bases to trimming and J lost 1 base, with 6 bases between them. CDR3 nucleotide sequence: TGTGCCAGCAGTTACTCTGACAGGAACACTGAAGCTTTCTTT. Its translation: CASSYSDRNTEAFF.

This clone was seen more than once but under ten times. The chain carries TRBV25-1 and TRBJ2-2, with D tentatively TRBD2 (5 bases). The germline V and J ends were trimmed by 8 bases and 4 bases, with 23 bases remaining between them. The CDR3 runs to 17 residues. Per the germline V gene, CDR1 is MGHDK and CDR2 is SYGVNS. The CDR3 reads CASALGSIGYRTGELFF. CDR3 nucleotides: TGTGCCAGCGCCCTTGGGAGTATCGGGTATCGCACCGGGGAGCTGTTTTTT.

Only a few counts were recorded for this clone. The V call is TRBV20-1, the J call TRBJ1-1; no clear D gene. Germline CDR1 DFQATT, CDR2 SNEGSKA (reference sequence). The V end was cut by 5 bases, the J end by 4 bases, with 8 bases between. CDR3 size: 11 residues. CDR3 nucleotides: TGCAGTGCTCCAAGAGGCACTGAAGCTTTCTTT. It yields the protein CSAPRGTEAFF.

V is TRBV1 and J is TRBJ2-2; TRBD1 reflects the table's D call only, with no check against the DNA. TRBV1 is a documented pseudogene. The CDR3 contains 16 residues. CDR3: CTGGHGTVLHTGELFF. CDR3 DNA: TGCACCGGGGGGCATGGGACAGTTCTGCACACCGGGGAGCTGTTTTTT.

The V and J genes are TRBV27 and TRBJ1-2, with unresolved D. Trimming removed 4 bases at V and 8 bases at J, with 11 bases between. Germline V CDR1 and CDR2: MNHEY, SMNVEV (reference sequence). CDR3 length: 12 amino acids. The CDR3 coding sequence is TGTGCCAGCAGTTCGTCCGCCGGGGGCTACACCTTC. It codes for CASSSSAGGYTF.

The chain has TRBV5-6 and TRBJ1-2; D is unclear. Per the germline V gene, CDR1 is SGHDT and CDR2 is YYEEEE. V gave up 1 base and J gave up 1 base, with 5 bases separating them. CDR3 length: 13 residues. CDR3 in DNA: TGTGCCAGCAGCTTGCAGAATAACTATGGCTACACCTTC. Translated, it gives CASSLQNNYGYTF.

The chain joins TRBV18 to TRBJ2-3; TRBD2 matches 10 bases. CDR1 is KGHSH and CDR2 is LQKENI in the germline V gene. The junction had 11 bases not matched to a gene; V was cut back by 10 bases and J by 4 bases. The CDR3 covers 15 residues. The CDR3 loop is CATRRSGGAADTQYF. In DNA form, the CDR3 reads TGTGCCACCCGTCGGAGCGGGGGGGCCGCAGATACGCAGTATTTT.

This sequence joins TRBV14 and TRBJ2-5; D may be TRBD2 (5 bases). V lost 2 bases and J 0 bases, leaving 16 bases between the germline ends. From germline, CDR1 is SGHDN and CDR2 FVKESK. This CDR3 has 17 residues. For the CDR3, the DNA is TGTGCCAGCAGCCAAACCCTCGGGGTACCGTACCAAGAGACCCAGTACTTC. This encodes CASSQTLGVPYQETQYF. The variable domain in full, with the rest retrieved from reference TRBV14 and TRBJ2-5, is EAGVTQFPSHSVIEKGQTVTLRCDPISGHDNLYWYRRVMGKEIKFLLHFVKESKQDESGMPNNRFLAERTGGTYSTLKVQPAELEDSGVYFCASSQTLGVPYQETQYFGPGTRLLVL.

The chain employs TRBV27 and TRBJ2-7, with 9 bases identical to TRBD1. Germline values: CDR1 MNHEY, CDR2 SMNVEV (reference sequence). Unmatched junction bases numbered 6, after V lost 3 bases and J lost 3 bases. The CDR3 runs to 15 residues. The CDR3 loop reads CASSFPGTGFYEQYF. In nucleotides, the CDR3 is TGTGCCAGCAGTTTTCCCGGGACAGGGTTCTACGAGCAGTACTTC.

The chain recombines TRBV6-6 with TRBJ2-2, with 7 nucleotides matching TRBD1. The V gene's germline CDR1 is MNHNY and CDR2 SVGAGI (reference sequence). The J segment lost 4 bases and the V segment lost 7 bases, leaving 9 bases of the junction unmatched. The CDR3 has 15 residues. CDR3 nucleotides: TGTGCCAGCACCGAATCGACAGGGATCACCGGGGAGCTGTTTTTT. Translated, it gives CASTESTGITGELFF.

The chain combines TRBV3-1 (or the pseudogene TRBV3-2) with TRBJ1-5; D ambiguous. The CDR3 extends over 15 amino acids. V dropped 3 bases and J dropped 4 bases, with 13 bases sitting between them. CDR1 is LGHDT, CDR2 YNNKEL, per germline (reference sequence). CDR3 nucleotides: TGTGCCAGCAGCCACCTAAGGAGCCCAAATCAGCCCCAGCATTTT. It is translated as CASSHLRSPNQPQHF.

The genes are TRBV5-4 and TRBJ1-3; 9 bases match TRBD1. The germline V gene has CDR1 SGHNT and CDR2 YYREEE (reference sequence). V lost 3 bases, J lost 6 bases, and 10 bases stayed unmatched. This CDR3 spans 16 amino acids. The CDR3 nucleotides read TGTGCCAGCAGCTCGGGACAGGGACTCGGCGTAAACACCATATATTTT. This translates into CASSSGQGLGVNTIYF.

The chain couples TRBV3-1 (or the pseudogene TRBV3-2) to TRBJ1-2, with a possible D match to TRBD1 (6 bases). Germline V CDR1 and CDR2: LGHDT, YNNKEL (reference sequence). With 2 bases removed from V and 8 bases from J, the gap between germline ends came to 12 bases. This CDR3 has 13 residues. The CDR3 nucleotides are TGTGCCAGCAGCCAAAGGACAGACGTAGGCTACACCTTC. Amino acid sequence: CASSQRTDVGYTF.

The chain carries TRBV3-1 (or the pseudogene TRBV3-2) and TRBJ2-1; D gene uncertain. CDR1 is LGHDT and CDR2 is YNNKEL in the germline V gene (reference sequence). The CDR3 runs to 12 residues. V lost 0 bases and J 6 bases, leaving 3 bases between the germline ends. Here the CDR3 reads CASSQDLNEQFF. DNA of the CDR3: TGTGCCAGCAGCCAAGATCTCAATGAGCAGTTCTTC.

V and J are TRBV27 and TRBJ2-3, with TRBD2 matching over 7 bases. V lost 2 bases, J lost 14 bases, and 7 bases stayed unmatched. The CDR3 covers 12 residues. CDR1 is MNHEY and CDR2 is SMNVEV in the germline V gene (reference sequence). CDR3 in amino acids: CASSLPGGNPYF. The CDR3 DNA reads as TGTGCCAGCAGTTTACCCGGGGGGAATCCGTATTTT.

V is TRBV6-5 and J is TRBJ1-5; D gene ambiguous. Per germline, CDR1 MNHEY and CDR2 SVGAGI. The ends were cut back, 8 bases at V and 5 bases at J, with 10 bases in the middle. The CDR3 spans 12 residues. The CDR3 loop reads CASRVTYQPQHF. CDR3 DNA: TGTGCCAGCCGAGTCACTTATCAGCCCCAGCATTTT.

This chain links TRBV30 with TRBJ1-1; D is perhaps TRBD1 (5 bases). The CDR3 runs 15 residues. Germline CDR1 reads GTSNPN; CDR2 reads SVGIG (reference sequence). Trimming removed 0 bases from V and 10 bases from J, with 21 bases in between. CDR3 loop: CAWSVTGGLTGAAFF. The DNA for the CDR3 is TGTGCCTGGAGTGTAACGGGGGGACTTACCGGGGCAGCTTTCTTT.

This sequence joins TRBV19 and TRBJ2-1; D gene uncertain. The CDR3 sequence is 13 residues long. V was shortened by 6 bases and J by 3 bases, with 9 bases between the two germline ends. CDR1 and CDR2 (germline): LNHDA, SQIVND (reference sequence). The CDR3 spells CASSPQLYNEQFF. CDR3 bases: TGTGCCAGTAGCCCTCAACTCTACAATGAGCAGTTCTTC.

This clone was found a few times. This rearrangement joins TRBV3-1 (or the pseudogene TRBV3-2) to TRBJ1-2, with 7 bases lining up with TRBD1. The V and J ends lost 6 bases and 3 bases, in that order; junction bases with no gene match: 7. The CDR3 extends over 14 amino acids. Germline CDR1 LGHDT, CDR2 YNNKEL (reference sequence). CDR3 in DNA: TGTGCCAGCAGTTTCGGGCAGGGGGACTATGGCTACACCTTC. It specifies CASSFGQGDYGYTF.

The chain is built from TRBV19 and TRBJ1-3, with unresolved D. In germline, CDR1 is LNHDA, CDR2 SQIVND (reference sequence). Trimming shortened V by 6 bases and J by 0 bases, and 9 bases separated the two germline ends. This CDR3 contains 14 residues. The CDR3 DNA sequence: TGTGCCAGTAGCCCGGGGAGCTCTGGAAACACCATATATTTT. Protein sequence: CASSPGSSGNTIYF.